The T cell receptor beta chain described here comes from a study of metastatic and nonmetastatic thyroid tumors. Background on the study: Blood and tumor or nodule tissue repertoires from malignant and benign thyroid patients were compared. General study points: Compared with benign nodules, malignant thyroid tumors were reported to have significantly higher TCR beta diversity in both blood and tumor.

This clone appeared a few times. Its antigen remains unknown. The entire patient cohort was treatment-naive prior to thyroid surgery. In the source study's methods: Building a distant-metastasis classifier for papillary thyroid cancer drew on CDR3 differences across clinicopathological groups. TCRdb re-called the PCR reads through MiXCR. In this record, the V and J calls reflect TCRdb's handling and not the investigators' own analysis. In the table there are 30,000 to 40,000 clones, 35% to 40% of which are singletons. The junction had 6 bases not matched to a gene; V was cut back by 0 bases and J by 6 bases. The CDR3 extends over 15 amino acids. CDR1 is LGHDT, CDR2 YNNKEL, per germline (reference sequence).

V usage is TRBV3-1 and J usage is TRBJ2-7, with 9 bases that match TRBD1. The sequence came from a female donor with papillary thyroid cancer or a benign thyroid nodule (not recorded which). Some clones in this sample may be carry-over from other donors' samples. Sequenced input: tumor tissue. Here the CDR3 DNA reads TGTGCCAGCAGCCAAGATCCGGGACAGGGAGGCGAGCAGTACTTC. Amino acids: CASSQDPGQGGEQYF.